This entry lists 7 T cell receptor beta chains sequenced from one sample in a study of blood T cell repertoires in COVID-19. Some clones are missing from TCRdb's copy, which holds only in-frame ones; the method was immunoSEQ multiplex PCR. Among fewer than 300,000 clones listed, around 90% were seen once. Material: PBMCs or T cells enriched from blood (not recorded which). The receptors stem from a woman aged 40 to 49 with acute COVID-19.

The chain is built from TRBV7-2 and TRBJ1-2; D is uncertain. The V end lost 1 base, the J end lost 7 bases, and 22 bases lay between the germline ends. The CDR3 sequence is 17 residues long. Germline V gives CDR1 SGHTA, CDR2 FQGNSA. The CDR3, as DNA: TGTGCCAGCAGCTTAGAGCAACTGGTGTTTCCCACGGGTGGCTACACCTTC. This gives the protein CASSLEQLVFPTGGYTF. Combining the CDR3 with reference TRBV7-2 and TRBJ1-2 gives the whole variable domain GAGVSQSPSNKVTEKGKDVELRCDPISGHTALYWYRQSLGQGLEFLIYFQGNSAPDKSGLPSDRFSAERTGGSVSTLTIQRTQQEDSAVYLCASSLEQLVFPTGGYTFGSGTRLTVV.

CDR3 coding DNA: TGCGCCAGCAGCCCAGACAGGACCTACACAGATACGCAGTATTTT. It yields the protein CASSPDRTYTDTQYF. The V gene is TRBV5-1, the J gene TRBJ2-3, with D possibly being TRBD1 (6 bases). The CDR3 is 15 residues long. CDR1 is SGHRS, CDR2 YFSETQ, per germline. V lost 4 bases and J 2 bases, leaving 14 bases between the germline ends.

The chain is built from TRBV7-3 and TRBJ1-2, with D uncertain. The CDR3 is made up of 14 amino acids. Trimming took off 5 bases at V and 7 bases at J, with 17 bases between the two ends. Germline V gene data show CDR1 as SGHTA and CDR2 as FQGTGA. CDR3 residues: CASSPSPGQSGYTF. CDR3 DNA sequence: TGTGCCAGCAGCCCGAGCCCAGGCCAGAGTGGCTACACCTTC.

CDR3 in amino acids: CASSFRGQSTDTQYF. CDR3 bases: TGTGCCAGCAGCTTTCGGGGACAAAGCACAGATACGCAGTATTTT. This chain uses TRBV11-2 with TRBJ2-3; D may be TRBD1 (6 bases). The V gene's germline CDR1 is SGHAT and CDR2 FQNNGV. The CDR3 is 15 residues long. Trimming left V 3 bases short and J 0 bases short, with 10 bases between. Using reference TRBV11-2 and TRBJ2-3 for the parts outside the CDR3, the full variable domain is EAGVAQSPRYKIIEKRQSVAFWCNPISGHATLYWYQQILGQGPKLLIQFQNNGVVDDSQLPKDRFSAERLKGVDSTLKIQPAKLEDSAVYLCASSFRGQSTDTQYFGPGTRLTVL.

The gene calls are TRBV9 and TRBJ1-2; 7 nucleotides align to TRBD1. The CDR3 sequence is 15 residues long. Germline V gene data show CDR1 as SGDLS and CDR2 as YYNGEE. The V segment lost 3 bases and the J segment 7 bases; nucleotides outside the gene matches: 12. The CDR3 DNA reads TGTGCCAGCAGCGGAGACGTCAGGGGGACCGGTGGCTACACCTTC. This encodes CASSGDVRGTGGYTF.

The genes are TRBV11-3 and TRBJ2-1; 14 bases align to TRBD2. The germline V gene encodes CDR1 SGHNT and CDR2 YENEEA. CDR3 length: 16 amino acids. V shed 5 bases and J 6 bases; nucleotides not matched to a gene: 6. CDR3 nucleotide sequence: TGTGCCAGCAGCCGGACTAGCGGGAGGAGGGTCAATGAGCAGTTCTTC. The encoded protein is CASSRTSGRRVNEQFF.

The CDR3 DNA follows: TGTGCCAGCAGCTTAGCGGGAGCAAATGAGCAGTTCTTC. Translation gives CASSLAGANEQFF. This chain links TRBV7-2 with TRBJ2-1, with a weak D call TRBD2 (5 bases). V lost 0 bases and J 7 bases, leaving 7 bases between the germline ends. From germline, CDR1 is SGHTA and CDR2 FQGNSA. This CDR3 comprises 13 residues.